This paragraph reports one T cell receptor beta chain. The data stem from a study of T cell repertoires in cytomegalovirus infection. In germline, CDR1 is LNHDA, CDR2 SQIVND (reference sequence). V was shortened by 2 bases and J by 0 bases, with 14 bases between the two germline ends. This CDR3 spans 17 amino acids. Each CDR3 protein is one row after TCRdb ran MiXCR on the reads. The sample shows 490,000 or so distinct CDR3 sequences, about 10% of them seen only once. Source material: PBMCs. This sequence joins TRBV19 and TRBJ1-5; D gene uncertain. This TCR was recovered from a human donor in good health (CMV status not recorded). Some clones in this sample may be carry-over from other donors' samples. The CDR3 DNA reads TGTGCCAGTAGTATAATGGGAGGAACAGATAGCAATCAGCCCCAGCATTTT. Amino acids: CASSIMGGTDSNQPQHF.